These 23 T cell receptor beta chains were all obtained from the same sample, sequenced in a study of cytotoxic CD8 clonotypes in ibrutinib-treated CLL. The repertoire was sequenced with immunoSEQ multiplex PCR; TCRdb's copy has only in-frame clones and lacks some. The table lists 150,000 to 200,000 clones, roughly 77% of them singletons, with roughly 1.9% in the top ten. Here the sequenced sample was PBMCs, taken after 12 months of ibrutinib treatment. The source of these receptors is a human donor with chronic lymphocytic leukemia.

The chain carries TRBV28 and TRBJ2-7; TRBD2 matches at 8 bases. Trimming cost V 5 bases and J 0 bases; bases outside gene matches: 9. Germline CDR1 and CDR2: MDHEN and SYDVKM. The CDR3 is made up of 16 amino acids. This chain's CDR3 is CASSAGGVVGSYEQYF. CDR3 coding DNA: TGTGCCAGCAGTGCGGGAGGTGTCGTGGGCTCCTACGAGCAGTACTTC.

The chain combines TRBV30 with TRBJ1-5; TRBD1 aligns across 12 bases. Per the germline V gene, CDR1 is GTSNPN and CDR2 is SVGIG (reference sequence). The CDR3 extends over 13 amino acids. The V and J ends lost 5 bases and 6 bases, in that order; junction bases with no gene match: 2. In nucleotides, the CDR3 is TGTGCCTGGTGGGACAGGGGGCGTCAGCCCCAGCATTTT. Translating it yields CAWWDRGRQPQHF.

Details on this clone: In the same sample, other DNA sequences code for this CDR3. The gene calls are TRBV9 and TRBJ2-6; maybe TRBD2 (6 bases). The CDR3 has 15 amino acids. V was shortened by 1 base and J by 2 bases, with 7 bases between the two germline ends. Germline CDR1 and CDR2: SGDLS and YYNGEE. CDR3 in amino acids: CASSVTGAGANVLTF. CDR3 DNA sequence: TGTGCCAGCAGCGTAACGGGGGCTGGGGCCAACGTCCTGACTTTC.

The chain is built from TRBV30 and TRBJ2-2; 14 nucleotides agree with TRBD2. The CDR3 is 18 residues long. The V and J ends lost 0 bases and 1 base, in that order; junction bases with no gene match: 4. Germline CDR1 GTSNPN, CDR2 SVGIG (reference sequence). CDR3 DNA sequence: TGTGCCTGGAGTGTACGGACTAGCGGGGGGCTGAACACCGGGGAGCTGTTTTTT. The encoded protein is CAWSVRTSGGLNTGELFF.

The chain employs TRBV9 and TRBJ2-3, with TRBD1 matching over 7 bases. The length of the CDR3 is 15 residues. With 2 bases clipped from V and 0 bases from J, the junction kept 3 bases outside the gene matches. CDR1 is SGDLS and CDR2 is YYNGEE in the germline V gene. The CDR3 loop is CASSVGTDSTDTQYF. For the CDR3, the DNA is TGTGCCAGCAGCGTGGGGACAGACAGCACAGATACGCAGTATTTT.

V and J are TRBV7-9 and TRBJ2-3, with 8 bases lining up with TRBD1. Germline V gives CDR1 SEHNR, CDR2 FQNEAQ (reference sequence). J was trimmed by 2 bases and V by 3 bases; bases with no gene match: 4. The CDR3 runs to 15 residues. The CDR3 region is CASSFRTGFTDTQYF. The CDR3 DNA sequence: TGTGCCAGCAGCTTTAGGACAGGGTTCACAGATACGCAGTATTTT.

The V and J genes are TRBV6-6 and TRBJ1-6; D is perhaps TRBD1 (6 bases). The CDR3 spans 16 residues. Germline loops: CDR1 MNHNY, CDR2 SVGAGI (reference sequence). Trimming removed 5 bases at V and 4 bases at J, with 15 bases between. CDR3 loop: CASSPHLGGYNSPLHF. CDR3 in DNA: TGTGCCAGCAGTCCGCACTTAGGGGGGTATAATTCACCCCTCCACTTT.

The chain combines TRBV7-2 with TRBJ1-2; D is possibly TRBD1 (6 bases). Germline V CDR1 and CDR2: SGHTA, FQGNSA. The CDR3 runs 14 residues. V was cut by 5 bases and J by 8 bases, with 18 bases left in between. In DNA form, the CDR3 reads TGTGCCAGCAGCCCGACGACCACAGGGACGGGCTACACCTTC. Its protein product is CASSPTTTGTGYTF.

The V and J genes are TRBV6-1 and TRBJ1-3; 7 nucleotides agree with TRBD1. The ends lost 3 bases at V and 4 bases at J; junction bases unmatched: 15. The CDR3 sequence is 18 residues long. Per the germline V gene, CDR1 is MNHNS and CDR2 is SASEGT. CDR3 sequence reads: CASSEHILRDSPGNTIYF. The CDR3 coding sequence is TGTGCCAGCAGTGAGCACATACTCCGGGACAGTCCAGGAAACACCATATATTTT.

The chain uses TRBV10-3 and TRBJ1-3; 8 nucleotides line up with TRBD1. After removal of 4 bases from V and 2 bases from J, the junction contained 4 bases not matched to a gene. The CDR3 runs 15 residues. Per germline, CDR1 ENHRY and CDR2 SYGVKD. The CDR3 loop reads CAISAGGAAGNTIYF. CDR3 sequence (DNA): TGTGCCATCAGTGCAGGGGGCGCCGCTGGAAACACCATATATTTT.

This clone was picked up one time. The CDR3 sequence: CASSLDPTHTEAFF. CDR3 nucleotide sequence: TGTGCCAGCAGTTTGGATCCGACCCACACTGAAGCTTTCTTT. The rearrangement joins TRBV28 to TRBJ1-1; no firm D call. V lost 3 bases and J 3 bases, leaving 11 bases between the germline ends. The CDR3 totals 14 residues. Germline lookup yields CDR1 MDHEN and CDR2 SYDVKM.

This chain links TRBV7-2 with TRBJ1-1; D is uncertain. Germline lookup yields CDR1 SGHTA and CDR2 FQGNSA. V lost 2 bases to trimming and J lost 1 base, with 11 bases between them. The CDR3 sequence is 15 residues long. The CDR3 bases are TGTGCCAGCAGCTTACTCAGGAGCGGGAACACTGAAGCTTTCTTT. It encodes CASSLLRSGNTEAFF.

This sequence joins TRBV4-1 and TRBJ2-6; D could derive from TRBD1 or TRBD2 (6 bases each). This CDR3 has 17 amino acids. Germline V gene data show CDR1 as MGHRA and CDR2 as YSYEKL. With 7 bases removed from V and 0 bases from J, the gap between germline ends came to 16 bases. The DNA for the CDR3 is TGCGCCAGCAAGGTCGGGGGCCGGAGCTCTGGGGCCAACGTCCTGACTTTC. This translates into CASKVGGRSSGANVLTF.

The CDR3 sequence is CASRGSGRSDTQYF. DNA of the CDR3: TGCGCCAGCAGGGGGAGCGGGAGGTCAGATACGCAGTATTTT. The chain is built from TRBV10-1 and TRBJ2-3, with 9 bases identical to TRBD2. The CDR3 is 14 amino acids. CDR1 and CDR2 (germline): WNHNN, SYGVQD (reference sequence). J lost 4 bases, V lost 6 bases, and 5 bases had no gene match.

This chain connects TRBV2 to TRBJ2-1; D call uncertain. The V end lost 1 base, the J end lost 1 base, and 2 bases lay between the germline ends. CDR3 length: 13 amino acids. Germline assignment: CDR1 SNHLY and CDR2 FYNNEI. The CDR3 here is CASSEGSYNEQFF. CDR3 sequence (DNA): TGTGCCAGCAGTGAAGGGTCCTACAATGAGCAGTTCTTC.

The chain has TRBV5-5 and TRBJ1-5, with 7 nucleotides matching TRBD1. Per the germline V gene, CDR1 is SGHKS and CDR2 is YYEKEE (reference sequence). The CDR3 sequence is 16 residues long. The junction had 10 bases not matched to a gene; V was cut back by 3 bases and J by 4 bases. CDR3 bases: TGTGCCAGCAGCTCGGACCGACAGGGACCTAATCAGCCCCAGCATTTT. Translated, it gives CASSSDRQGPNQPQHF.

V is TRBV5-4 and J is TRBJ2-3; D not certain. Looked up from germline, CDR1 is SGHNT and CDR2 is YYREEE (reference sequence). Trimming removed 2 bases at V and 1 base at J, with 14 bases between. The CDR3 has 16 residues. CDR3 region: CASSFGPGRGTDTQYF. DNA for the CDR3: TGTGCCAGCAGCTTTGGGCCAGGACGGGGCACAGATACGCAGTATTTT.

The count of this clone is one. The DNA of the CDR3 is TGTGCCAGCAGCGTAACTAGTACCAATGAGCAGTTCTTC. Protein: CASSVTSTNEQFF. The chain has TRBV7-2 and TRBJ2-1; a possible D gene is TRBD2 (5 bases). V was shortened by 5 bases and J by 6 bases, with 11 bases between the two germline ends. Germline loops: CDR1 SGHTA, CDR2 FQGNSA. This CDR3 is 13 amino acids long.

This chain links TRBV7-2 with TRBJ2-4; D gene unclear. Trimming cost V 1 base and J 1 base, with 8 bases left between them. Germline V gene sequence: CDR1 SGHTA, CDR2 FQGNSA. The CDR3 is made up of 15 amino acids. The DNA of the CDR3 is TGTGCCAGCAGCTTAGGGCAGGTGGCCAAAAACATTCAGTACTTC. Translation: CASSLGQVAKNIQYF. The full variable domain, its missing parts supplied by reference TRBV7-2 and TRBJ2-4, is GAGVSQSPSNKVTEKGKDVELRCDPISGHTALYWYRQSLGQGLEFLIYFQGNSAPDKSGLPSDRFSAERTGGSVSTLTIQRTQQEDSAVYLCASSLGQVAKNIQYFGAGTRLSVL.

This clone turned up a few times. The V call is TRBV7-9, the J call TRBJ2-5, with 7 nucleotides matching TRBD1. The ends lost 3 bases at V and 5 bases at J; junction bases unmatched: 3. CDR1 is SEHNR, CDR2 FQNEAQ, per germline (reference sequence). The CDR3 runs 13 residues. The CDR3 protein is CASSLLTGETQYF. The CDR3 nucleotides read TGTGCCAGCAGCTTGTTGACAGGGGAGACCCAGTACTTC.

The chain combines TRBV14 with TRBJ2-1; D tentatively reads TRBD1 or TRBD2 (5 bases each). V was shortened by 0 bases and J by 2 bases, with 11 bases between the two germline ends. Per the germline V gene, CDR1 is SGHDN and CDR2 is FVKESK. The CDR3 runs to 16 residues. The CDR3 here is CASSQESRGPYNEQFF. The CDR3 coding sequence is TGTGCCAGCAGCCAAGAATCGAGGGGACCCTACAATGAGCAGTTCTTC.

V usage is TRBV28 and J usage is TRBJ2-3; 10 positions match TRBD2. V was pared by 5 bases and J by 8 bases, with 13 bases of the junction left unmatched. Germline assignment: CDR1 MDHEN and CDR2 SYDVKM. This CDR3 has 16 amino acids. The CDR3 region has the DNA TGTGCCAGCAGTACCGAAGGAGCGGGAGGGCCGCGTACGCAGTATTTT. Amino acid sequence: CASSTEGAGGPRTQYF.

The rearrangement joins TRBV2 to TRBJ1-4; a possible D gene is TRBD1 (5 bases). Between the trimmed V and J ends, which lost 2 bases and 5 bases, there was a span of 12 bases. This CDR3 region has 15 residues. Germline CDR1 is SNHLY and CDR2 is FYNNEI. The CDR3 region is CASSENGASNEKLFF. In DNA form, the CDR3 reads TGTGCCAGCAGTGAAAATGGGGCTAGCAATGAAAAACTGTTTTTT.